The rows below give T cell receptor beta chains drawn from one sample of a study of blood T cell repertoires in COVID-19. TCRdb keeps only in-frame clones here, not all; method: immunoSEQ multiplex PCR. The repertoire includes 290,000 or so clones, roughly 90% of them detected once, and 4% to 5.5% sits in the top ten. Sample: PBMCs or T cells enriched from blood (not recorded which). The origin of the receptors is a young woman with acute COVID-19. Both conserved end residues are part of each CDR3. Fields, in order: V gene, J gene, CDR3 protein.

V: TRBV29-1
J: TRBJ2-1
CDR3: CSASGNSYNEQFF

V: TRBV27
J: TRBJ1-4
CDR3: CASSSRSNEKLFF

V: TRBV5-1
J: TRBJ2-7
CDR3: CASSFDRLSSYEQYF

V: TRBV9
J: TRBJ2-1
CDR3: CASSVGQNNEQFF

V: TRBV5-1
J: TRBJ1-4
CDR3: CASSFNKGQSEKLFF

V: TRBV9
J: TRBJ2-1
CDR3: CASSALAGGLSQFF

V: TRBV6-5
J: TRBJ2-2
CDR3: CASTEWNTGELFF

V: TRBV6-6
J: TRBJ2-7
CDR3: CASSPTASSYEQYF

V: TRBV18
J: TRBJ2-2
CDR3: CASSPRAGNTGELFF

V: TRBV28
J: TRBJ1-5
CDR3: CASSTGQGRQPQHF

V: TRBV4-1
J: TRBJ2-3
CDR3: CASSQEGGAFTDTQYF

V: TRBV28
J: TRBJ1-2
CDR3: CASTHFFWTGSYGYTF

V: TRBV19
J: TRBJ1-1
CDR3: CASRQGPDAFF

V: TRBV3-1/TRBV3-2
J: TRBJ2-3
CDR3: CASSHGTQGVGDTQYF

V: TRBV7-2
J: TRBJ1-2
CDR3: CASSLVGGEDNYGYTF

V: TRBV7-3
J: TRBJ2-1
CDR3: CASSLTGLAGYNEQFF

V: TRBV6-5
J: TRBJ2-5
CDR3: CASRPSRGETQYF

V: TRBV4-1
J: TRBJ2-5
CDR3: CASSQGDRAQETQYF

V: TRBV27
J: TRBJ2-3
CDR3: CASSSEAAGDTQYF

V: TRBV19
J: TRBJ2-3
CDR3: CASSISVEQRGKDTQYF

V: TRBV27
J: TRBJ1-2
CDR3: CASSFTFKGEGYTF

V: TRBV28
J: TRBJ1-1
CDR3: CASSLGGQLNTEAFF

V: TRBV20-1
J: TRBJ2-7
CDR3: CSASRPGMNEQYF

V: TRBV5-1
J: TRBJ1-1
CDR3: CASSSHRENTEAFF

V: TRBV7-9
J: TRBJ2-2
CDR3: CASSWTGRTGELFF

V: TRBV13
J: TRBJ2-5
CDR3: CASRSSGTQYF

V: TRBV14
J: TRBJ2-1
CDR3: CASSPLTGLAGERAYNEQFF

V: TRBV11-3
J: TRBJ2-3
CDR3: CASRGRRTDTQYF

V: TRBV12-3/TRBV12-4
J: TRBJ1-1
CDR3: CASSGPRGAFF

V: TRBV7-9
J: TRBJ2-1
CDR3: CASSLASRQTIDNEQFF

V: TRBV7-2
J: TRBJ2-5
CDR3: CASSLDANRGEETQYF

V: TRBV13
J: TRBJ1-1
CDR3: CASSLGVISGTGNTEAFF

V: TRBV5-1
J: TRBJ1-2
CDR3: CASSDGQGGYGYTF